This T cell receptor (beta chain) was sequenced for a study of CD8+ T cells in alopecia areata. RNA, once extracted, was reverse transcribed into cDNA for use as the sequencing template. The assay was immunoSEQ multiplex PCR, and TCRdb's table has in-frame clones only and misses some. The table includes over 60,000 clones, roughly 50% detected once. Treatment indicated: oral pan-JAK inhibitor, 5-10 mg twice daily. Trimming removed 1 base from V and 9 bases from J; junction bases left unmatched: 7. This CDR3 has 15 residues. Germline V gene sequence: CDR1 LNHNV, CDR2 YYDKDF (reference sequence). This sample comprised CD8+ T cells sorted from blood, obtained at approximately week 36, from a patient treated with tofacitinib. This receptor was taken from a human donor with alopecia areata. V usage is TRBV15 and J usage is TRBJ2-1, with 9 bases fitting TRBD2. CDR3 region: CATSRGSGRRGEQFF. The CDR3 coding sequence is TGTGCCACCAGCAGAGGTAGCGGGAGAAGAGGTGAGCAGTTCTTC. Full variable domain (outside the CDR3, taken from reference TRBV15 and TRBJ2-1): DAMVIQNPRYQVTQFGKPVTLSCSQTLNHNVMYWYQQKSSQAPKLLFHYYDKDFNNEADTPDNFQSRRPNTSFCFLDIRSPGLGDTAMYLCATSRGSGRRGEQFFGPGTRLTVL.